The 4 T cell receptor beta chains presented below share a single source sample, sequenced in a study of blood T cell repertoires in COVID-19. Here immunoSEQ multiplex PCR was the method, and the copy in TCRdb shows in-frame clones only, minus some. Counted here are approximately 490,000 clones, 88% occurring once; the ten biggest clones make up 6.5% to 8.5%. The sequenced material came from PBMCs or T cells enriched from blood (not recorded which). These TCRs come from an older woman who had recovered from COVID-19.

The V call is TRBV9, the J call TRBJ1-2; no clear D gene. Trimming left V 3 bases short and J 5 bases short, with 20 bases between. Germline CDR1 and CDR2: SGDLS and YYNGEE. CDR3 length: 16 residues. CDR3 sequence reads: CASSAISGALRYGYTF. In nucleotides, the CDR3 is TGTGCCAGCAGCGCTATTTCCGGAGCGCTGCGATATGGCTACACCTTC.

V usage is TRBV6-5 and J usage is TRBJ2-1, with 8 bases lining up with TRBD2. The CDR3 runs 14 residues. After removal of 2 bases from V and 9 bases from J, the junction contained 6 bases not matched to a gene. The germline V gene has CDR1 MNHEY and CDR2 SVGAGI. The CDR3 loop is CASSYTGGPGEQFF. CDR3 bases: TGTGCCAGCAGTTACACGGGGGGGCCCGGTGAGCAGTTCTTC.

The chain combines TRBV12-5 with TRBJ1-4, with no clear D. The CDR3 consists of 14 residues. The V and J ends lost 5 bases and 11 bases respectively, with 18 bases between them. Germline V CDR1 and CDR2: LGHNT, FRNRAP. The DNA for the CDR3 is TGTGCTAGTGGTCCCGGACTCGATTGGGGTAAACTGTTTTTT. Protein sequence: CASGPGLDWGKLFF.

This chain joins TRBV18 and TRBJ1-3; 7 bases map to TRBD1. The CDR3 is 14 amino acids. V shed 6 bases and J 0 bases; nucleotides not matched to a gene: 2. Germline V gene sequence: CDR1 KGHSH, CDR2 LQKENI. The CDR3 protein is CASSGQNSGNTIYF. The DNA for the CDR3 is TGTGCCAGCTCGGGACAGAACTCTGGAAACACCATATATTTT.